The sequence of this T cell receptor beta chain was determined in a study of T cells after yellow fever vaccination. Notes on this clonotype: What it binds is unknown.

From the 5' RACE reads, TCRdb called clonotypes with MiXCR, one entry per CDR3 protein. The data show hundreds of thousands of distinct CDR3 sequences, around 20% seen once. Study-level findings and limits: The secondary response was weaker but peaked faster, day 5 versus 15. Just a small share of clonotypes turned up in the CD4 compartment as well as the CD8 compartment.

The CDR3 is 16 amino acids. With V trimmed by 1 base and J by 0 bases, 5 bases remained unmatched. CDR1 SGHRS and CDR2 YFSETQ come from the germline V gene. The sequenced sample was PBMCs, obtained before the yellow fever booster vaccination. This receptor was identified in a man aged 18 to 30 who received the YFV17D yellow fever vaccine. This chain connects TRBV5-1 to TRBJ2-3, with TRBD1 matching over 7 bases. The CDR3 loop reads CASSLFQTGSTDTQYF. CDR3 bases: TGCGCCAGCAGCTTGTTCCAGACAGGGAGCACAGATACGCAGTATTTT.